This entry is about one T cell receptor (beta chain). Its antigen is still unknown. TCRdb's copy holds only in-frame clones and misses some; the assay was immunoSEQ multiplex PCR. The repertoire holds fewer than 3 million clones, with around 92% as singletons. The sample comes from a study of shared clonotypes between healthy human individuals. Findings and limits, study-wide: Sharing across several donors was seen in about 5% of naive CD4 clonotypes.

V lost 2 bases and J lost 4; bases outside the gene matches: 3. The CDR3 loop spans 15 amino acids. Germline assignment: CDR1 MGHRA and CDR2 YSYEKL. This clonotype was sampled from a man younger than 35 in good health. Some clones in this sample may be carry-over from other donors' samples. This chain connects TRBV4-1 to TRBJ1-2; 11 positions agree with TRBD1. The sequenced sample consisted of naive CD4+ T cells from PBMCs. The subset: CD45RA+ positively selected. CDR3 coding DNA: TGCGCCAGCAGCCAAAGGACAGGGGGCTTCTATGGCTACACCTTC. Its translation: CASSQRTGGFYGYTF.